This T cell receptor beta chain was profiled in a study of OX40 agonist ivuxolimab in advanced cancers. Study context: Patients treated during dose escalation were battling hepatocellular carcinoma, melanoma, renal cell or head and neck cancer. Overall study findings and caveats: Clonal expansion was seen in CD4+ and CD8+ blood T cells by week 6 at 0.1 to 3.0 mg/kg.

The method was immunoSEQ multiplex PCR; TCRdb's version includes in-frame clones alone and lacks a portion of them. The sample contains 60,000 to 65,000 clones, roughly nine tenths of which appear only once. Notes on this clone: Its antigen is as yet unknown.

CDR3 length: 14 amino acids. Germline CDR1 SEHNR, CDR2 FQNEAQ (reference sequence). With 5 bases removed from V and 8 bases from J, the gap between germline ends came to 18 bases. Exclusion applied to patients with autoimmune disease history or systemic immunosuppression. The rearrangement uses TRBV7-9 and TRBJ1-1; unclear D gene. Sequenced material: CD4+ or CD8+ T cells sorted from blood, taken in a trial of the OX40 agonist ivuxolimab. The TCR comes from an adult with an advanced solid tumor such as melanoma, head and neck, liver or kidney cancer. The CDR3 loop reads CASSKEVSASEAFF. In DNA, the CDR3 is TGTGCCAGCAGCAAGGAGGTTTCCGCGTCCGAAGCTTTCTTT.